This T cell receptor beta chain was observed in a study of identical twins. This clonotype was seen at least ten times. Addition of a universal primer site occurred through template switching, and cDNA carried unique molecular identifiers. A single record per CDR3 protein comes from TCRdb applying MiXCR to the 5' RACE reads. The sample lists around 670,000 distinct CDR3 sequences, roughly 6% occurring once. This sequence was found in a man aged 18 to 30 in good health. Sequencing was carried out using naive T cells sorted from blood.

This CDR3 is CASSYSLALTDTQYF. DNA of the CDR3: TGTGCCAGCAGTTACTCCCTAGCTTTGACAGATACGCAGTATTTT. The gene calls are TRBV6-5 and TRBJ2-3; D might be TRBD2 (5 bases). The germline gives CDR1 MNHEY, CDR2 SVGAGI. This CDR3 is 15 amino acids long. The V end was cut by 0 bases, the J end by 3 bases, with 10 bases between.